This T cell receptor beta chain emerged from a study of blood T cell repertoires in COVID-19 (dated by TCRdb to 2018 to 2020). Notes on the research overall: Collaborator samples came from the United States, Italy and Spain and covered acute and convalescent phases of COVID-19. The prospective study material was composed of cDNA or gDNA derived from T cells, B-cell-depleted T cells, or PBMCs. The dataset comprised deeply sampled blood TCRbeta repertoires from subjects exposed to, actively infected with, or recovered from COVID-19. A freely available public database, intended as a resource for researchers studying the immune response to SARS-CoV-2, is where the repertoires were released. The samples were drawn from the first 160 participants of the ongoing ImmuneRACE study and from 950 to 1,500 subjects provided by 6 global collaborators. Nearly every sample came with metadata listing a de-identified subject ID, COVID-19 status, age in years and sex. HLA class I and class II types, where available, came from metadata supplied by the sample provider rather than from assay-based typing.

TCRbeta CDR3 regions were amplified from genomic DNA by means of the immunoSEQ Assay, a bias-controlled multiplex PCR. Turning to the authors' computational methods: Nucleated cell counts per sample were estimated from amplification of reference gene primers within the assay. To quantify the absolute abundance of each unique TCRbeta CDR3 rearrangement, sequence reads were collapsed and filtered. For each sample, productive Simpson clonality was calculated as the square root of Simpson's diversity index across productive rearrangements. Imported from immuneACCESS, the table was reduced by TCRdb to in-frame sequences with V and J called. These copies leave out some clones; in studies compared against another copy, an unresolved V gene accounts for under half, and the cause of the remainder is not known. The V and J calls and clone size come from that table; D and trimming were worked out from the DNA. Present in this sample are approximately 250,000 clones, approximately 85% of which were seen just once. Of the sample, about 0.93% falls within the top ten clones.

Each collaborating institution followed its own protocols to collect whole blood in K2EDTA tubes. For TCRbeta analysis, collaborators shipped samples in one of three forms: frozen whole blood, isolated PBMCs, or DNA extracted from either of those sample types. The paper's findings and limits, for the study overall: How much clinical and demographic metadata was included differed by source and by participant, and the metadata was provided uncurated.

About this clone: It lacks a known antigen. Base qualities are not at hand, and no much larger clone is one base apart.

The specimen sequenced was peripheral blood. This clonotype was sampled from a man aged 35-49 years with acute or convalescent COVID-19.

The CDR3 is CASSSGTPGHYEQYF. The DNA sequence is as follows: TGTGCCAGCAGCTCCGGGACTCCCGGACATTACGAGCAGTACTTC. The sequence links TRBV7-2 to TRBJ2-7; a weak D assignment points to TRBD2 (6 bases agree). There are 15 amino acids in the CDR3, from cysteine to phenylalanine inclusive. Only the CDR3 portion is preserved as DNA: 45 bases, with reading frame beginning at the first base. V is cut by 4 bases and J by 4 bases, and the space between the germline ends is 17 bases. CDR1 and CDR2 were assigned from the germline V gene as SGHTA and FQGNSA.